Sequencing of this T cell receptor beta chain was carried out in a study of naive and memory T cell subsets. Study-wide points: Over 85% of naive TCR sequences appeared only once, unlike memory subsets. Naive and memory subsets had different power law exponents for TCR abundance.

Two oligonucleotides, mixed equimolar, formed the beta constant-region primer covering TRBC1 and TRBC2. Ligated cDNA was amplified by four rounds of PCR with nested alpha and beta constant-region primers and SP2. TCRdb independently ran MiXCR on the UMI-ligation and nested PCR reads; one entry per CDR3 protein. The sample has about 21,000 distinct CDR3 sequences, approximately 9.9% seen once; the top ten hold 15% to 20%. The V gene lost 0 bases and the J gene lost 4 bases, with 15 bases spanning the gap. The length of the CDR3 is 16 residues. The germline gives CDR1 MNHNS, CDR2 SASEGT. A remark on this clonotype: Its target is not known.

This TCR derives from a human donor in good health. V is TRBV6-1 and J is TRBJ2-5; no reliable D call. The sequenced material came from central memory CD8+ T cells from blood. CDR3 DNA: TGTGCCAGCAGTGAAGCAAGCCGGGCCAGGAGAGAGACCCAGTACTTC. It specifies CASSEASRARRETQYF.